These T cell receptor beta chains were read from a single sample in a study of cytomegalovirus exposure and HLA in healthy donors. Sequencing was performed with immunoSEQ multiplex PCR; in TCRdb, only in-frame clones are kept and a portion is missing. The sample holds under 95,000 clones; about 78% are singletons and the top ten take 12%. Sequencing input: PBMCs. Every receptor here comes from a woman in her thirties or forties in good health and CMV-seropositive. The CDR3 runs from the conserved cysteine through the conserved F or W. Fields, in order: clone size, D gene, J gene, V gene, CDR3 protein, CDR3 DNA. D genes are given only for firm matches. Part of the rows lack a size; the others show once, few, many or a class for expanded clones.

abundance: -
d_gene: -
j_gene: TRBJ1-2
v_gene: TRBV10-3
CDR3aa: CAVDSLSNYGYTF
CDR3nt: TGTGCCGTCGACAGCTTAAGCAACTATGGCTACACCTTC

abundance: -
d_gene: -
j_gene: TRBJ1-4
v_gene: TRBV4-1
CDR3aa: CASSDRQVANEKLFF
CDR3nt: TGCGCCAGCAGCGACCGGCAGGTAGCTAATGAAAAACTGTTTTTT

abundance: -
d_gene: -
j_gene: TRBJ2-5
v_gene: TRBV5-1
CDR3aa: CASSLGGLVQETQYF
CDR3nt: TGCGCCAGCAGCTTAGGAGGGTTGGTCCAAGAGACCCAGTACTTC

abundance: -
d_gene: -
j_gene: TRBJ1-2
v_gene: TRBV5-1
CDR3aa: CASSLPTENYGYTF
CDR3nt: TGCGCCAGCAGCTTGCCGACGGAGAACTATGGCTACACCTTC

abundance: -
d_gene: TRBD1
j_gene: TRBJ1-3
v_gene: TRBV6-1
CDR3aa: CASSESSGGISGNTIYF
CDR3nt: TGTGCCAGCAGTGAATCGTCAGGGGGCATCTCTGGAAACACCATATATTTT

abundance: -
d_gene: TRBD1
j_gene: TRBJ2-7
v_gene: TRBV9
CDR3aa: CASSSAGTGIEQYF
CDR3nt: TGTGCCAGCAGCTCCGCCGGGACAGGGATCGAGCAGTACTTC

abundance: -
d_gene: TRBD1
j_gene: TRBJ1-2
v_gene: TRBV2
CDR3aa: CASTLRGQGSGYTF
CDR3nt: TGTGCCAGCACCCTACGGGGACAGGGATCTGGCTACACCTTC

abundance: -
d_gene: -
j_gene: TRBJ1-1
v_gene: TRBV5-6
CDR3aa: CASSLQPLGGSEAFF
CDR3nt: TGTGCCAGCAGCCTACAACCCCTCGGAGGATCTGAAGCTTTCTTT

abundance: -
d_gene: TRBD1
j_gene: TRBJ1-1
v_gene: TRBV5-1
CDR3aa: CASSVGQENTEAFF
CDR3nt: TGCGCCAGCAGCGTCGGACAGGAGAACACTGAAGCTTTCTTT

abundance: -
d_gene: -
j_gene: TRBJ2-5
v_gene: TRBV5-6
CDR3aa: CASSLARGQETQYF
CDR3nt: TGTGCCAGCAGCTTGGCAAGGGGCCAAGAGACCCAGTACTTC

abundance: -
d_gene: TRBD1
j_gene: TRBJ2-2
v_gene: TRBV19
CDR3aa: CASRGGQENTGELFF
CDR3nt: TGTGCCAGTAGGGGGGGACAGGAGAACACCGGGGAGCTGTTTTTT

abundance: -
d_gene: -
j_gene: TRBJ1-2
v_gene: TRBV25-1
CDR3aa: CASSDGFGYTF
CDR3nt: TGTGCCAGCAGTGACGGTTTTGGCTACACCTTC

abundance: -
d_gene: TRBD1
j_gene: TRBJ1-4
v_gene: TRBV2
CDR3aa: CASSQDRASEKLFF
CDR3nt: TGTGCCAGCAGTCAGGACAGGGCAAGTGAAAAACTGTTTTTT

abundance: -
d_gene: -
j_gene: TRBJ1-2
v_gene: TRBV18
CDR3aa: CASSPGRDLYGYTF
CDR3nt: TGTGCCAGCTCACCGGGGCGGGACTTATATGGCTACACCTTC

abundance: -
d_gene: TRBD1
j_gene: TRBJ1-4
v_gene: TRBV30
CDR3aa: CAWTLRQGEKLFF
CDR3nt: TGTGCCTGGACCCTGAGACAGGGTGAAAAACTGTTTTTT

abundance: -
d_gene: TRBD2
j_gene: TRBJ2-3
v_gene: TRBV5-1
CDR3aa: CASRTSGGYTDTQYF
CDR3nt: TGCGCCAGCAGGACTAGCGGGGGGTACACAGATACGCAGTATTTT

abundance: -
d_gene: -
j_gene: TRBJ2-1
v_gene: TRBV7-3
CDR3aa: CASSLIHSSNEQFF
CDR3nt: TGTGCCAGCAGCTTAATCCACAGCTCCAATGAGCAGTTCTTC

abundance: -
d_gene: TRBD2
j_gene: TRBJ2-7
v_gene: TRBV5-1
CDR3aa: CASSTTGTSAEQYF
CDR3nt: TGCGCCAGCAGCACGACCGGGACTAGCGCCGAGCAGTACTTC

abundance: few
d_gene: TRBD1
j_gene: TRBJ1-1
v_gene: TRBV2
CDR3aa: CASSVDRVNTEAFF
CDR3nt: TGTGCCAGCAGTGTGGACAGGGTGAACACTGAAGCTTTCTTT

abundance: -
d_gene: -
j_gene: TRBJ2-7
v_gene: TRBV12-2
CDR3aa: CASRLVREQYF
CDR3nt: TGTGCAAGTCGCTTAGTGCGCGAGCAGTACTTC

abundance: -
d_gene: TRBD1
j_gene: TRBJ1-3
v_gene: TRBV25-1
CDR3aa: CASQRQGENTIYF
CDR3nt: TGTGCCAGCCAGAGACAGGGGGAAAACACCATATATTTT

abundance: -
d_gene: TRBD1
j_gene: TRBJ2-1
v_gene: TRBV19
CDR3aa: CASSFGTGGPLQFF
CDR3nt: TGTGCCAGTAGTTTCGGGACAGGGGGCCCTTTGCAGTTCTTC

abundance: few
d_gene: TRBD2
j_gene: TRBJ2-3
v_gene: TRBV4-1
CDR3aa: CASSQLAGTQYF
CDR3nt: TGCGCCAGCAGCCAGTTAGCGGGGACGCAGTATTTT

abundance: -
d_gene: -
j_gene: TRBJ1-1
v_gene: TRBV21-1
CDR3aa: CASRARVNTEAFF
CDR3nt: TGTGCCAGCCGAGCCAGGGTGAACACTGAAGCTTTCTTT

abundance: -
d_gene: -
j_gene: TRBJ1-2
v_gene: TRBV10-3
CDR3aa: CATTILQDYGYTF
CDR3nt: TGTGCCACCACCATACTACAAGACTATGGCTACACCTTC

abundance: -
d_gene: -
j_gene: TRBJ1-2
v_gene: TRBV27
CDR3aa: CASSRWGGDYGYTF
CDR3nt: TGTGCCAGCAGTCGGTGGGGGGGCGACTATGGCTACACCTTC

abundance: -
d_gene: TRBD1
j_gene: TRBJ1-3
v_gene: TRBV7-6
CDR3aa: CASSHVQGQRNTIYF
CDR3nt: TGTGCCAGCAGCCACGTACAGGGGCAAAGAAACACCATATATTTT

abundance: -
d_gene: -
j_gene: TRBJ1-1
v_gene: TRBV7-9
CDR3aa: CASSPRGGRGSNTEAFF
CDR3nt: TGTGCCAGCAGCCCCCGGGGGGGGAGGGGGAGTAACACTGAAGCTTTCTTT

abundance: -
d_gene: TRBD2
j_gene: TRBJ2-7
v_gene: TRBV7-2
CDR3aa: CASSYATSGAGEQYF
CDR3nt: TGTGCCAGCAGCTACGCGACTAGCGGGGCGGGGGAGCAGTACTTC

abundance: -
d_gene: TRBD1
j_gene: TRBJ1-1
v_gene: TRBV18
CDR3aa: CASSEQGATYTEAFF
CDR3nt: TGTGCCAGCTCTGAACAGGGGGCCACCTACACTGAAGCTTTCTTT

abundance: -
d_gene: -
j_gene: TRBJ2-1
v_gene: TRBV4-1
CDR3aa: CASRDRYNEQFF
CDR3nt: TGCGCCAGCAGAGACAGGTACAATGAGCAGTTCTTC

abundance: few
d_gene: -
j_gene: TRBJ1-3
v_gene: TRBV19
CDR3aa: CASSIEGSRSGNTIYF
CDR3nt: TGTGCCAGTAGTATAGAGGGCAGTCGTTCTGGAAACACCATATATTTT

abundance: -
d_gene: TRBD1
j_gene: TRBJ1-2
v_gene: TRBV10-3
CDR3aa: CATSQGQSYGYTF
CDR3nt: TGTGCCACTTCCCAGGGACAGAGCTATGGCTACACCTTC

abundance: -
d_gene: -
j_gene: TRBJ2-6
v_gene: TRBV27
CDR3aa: CASRSLADSGANVLTF
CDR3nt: TGTGCCAGCAGATCCCTTGCGGATTCTGGGGCCAACGTCCTGACTTTC

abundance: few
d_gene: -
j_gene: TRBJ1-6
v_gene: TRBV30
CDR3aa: CAWSVRPRGSGYNSPLHF
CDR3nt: TGTGCCTGGAGTGTTCGCCCCAGGGGATCGGGGTATAATTCACCCCTCCACTTT

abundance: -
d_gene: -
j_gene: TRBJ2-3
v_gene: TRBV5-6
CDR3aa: CASSLVGADTQYF
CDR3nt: TGTGCCAGCAGCTTAGTCGGAGCAGATACGCAGTATTTT

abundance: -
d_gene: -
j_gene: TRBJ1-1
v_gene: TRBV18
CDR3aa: CASSAGSSMNTEAFF
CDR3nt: TGTGCCAGCTCAGCGGGTTCGTCTATGAACACTGAAGCTTTCTTT

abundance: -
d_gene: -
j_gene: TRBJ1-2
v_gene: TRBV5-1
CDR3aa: CASSLSLGGGYGYTF
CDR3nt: TGCGCCAGCAGCTTATCCCTTGGGGGGGGCTATGGCTACACCTTC

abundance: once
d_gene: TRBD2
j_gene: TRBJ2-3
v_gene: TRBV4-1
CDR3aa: CASTPSGGPPSTDTQYF
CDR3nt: TGCGCCAGCACCCCTAGCGGGGGGCCGCCTAGCACAGATACGCAGTATTTT

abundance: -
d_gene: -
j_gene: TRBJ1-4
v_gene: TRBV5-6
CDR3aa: CASSYTGLNEKLFF
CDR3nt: TGTGCCAGCAGTTATACGGGGTTAAATGAAAAACTGTTTTTT

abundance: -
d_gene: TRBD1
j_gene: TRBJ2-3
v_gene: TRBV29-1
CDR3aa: CSVERGQGRPTDTQYF
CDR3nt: TGCAGCGTTGAGCGAGGACAGGGACGCCCCACAGATACGCAGTATTTT

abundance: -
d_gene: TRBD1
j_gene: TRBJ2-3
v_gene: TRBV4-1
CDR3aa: CASSQAGQGTQYF
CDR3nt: TGCGCCAGCAGCCAGGCCGGACAGGGGACGCAGTATTTT